The 21 T cell receptor beta chains listed next were all sequenced from one sample in a study of vaccination and CD4 T cells after COVID-19. Documented treatment: roughly 10-day PBMC culture with coronavirus spike peptide pools or control peptides (ViraFEST assay). At the Johns Hopkins FTIC core, DNA taken from cultured CD4+ T cells was sequenced by way of the Oncomine TCR Beta short-read assay. MiXCR, applied by TCRdb to the PCR reads, yields one record per CDR3 protein. In the table there are approximately 8,800 distinct CDR3 sequences, around 61% of which are singletons. Their antigen targets remain unknown. The sequencing sample was made of CD4+ T cells from blood, cultured in vitro. Receptor source: a human donor who had recovered from COVID-19.

The chain links TRBV20-1 to TRBJ2-2, with TRBD1 matching over 7 bases. This CDR3 contains 15 residues. In germline, CDR1 is DFQATT, CDR2 SNEGSKA (reference sequence). V shed 4 bases, J shed 2 bases, and the junction held 7 bases outside the gene matches. The CDR3 sequence: CSATRDRANTGELFF. CDR3 nucleotides: TGCAGTGCTACGAGAGACAGGGCTAACACCGGGGAGCTGTTTTTT.

This clonotype showed up just a few times. V usage is TRBV19 and J usage is TRBJ1-2; 7 bases line up with TRBD1. Looked up from germline, CDR1 is LNHDA and CDR2 is SQIVND (reference sequence). This CDR3 has 14 residues. V gave up 9 bases and J gave up 3 bases; unmatched junction bases: 10. CDR3: CASRDRGVDYGYTF. In nucleotides, the CDR3 is TGTGCCAGCCGGGACAGAGGAGTGGACTATGGCTACACCTTC. The variable domain in full, with the rest retrieved from reference TRBV19 and TRBJ1-2, is DGGITQSPKYLFRKEGQNVTLSCEQNLNHDAMYWYRQDPGQGLRLIYYSQIVNDFQKGDIAEGYSVSREKKESFPLTVTSAQKNPTAFYLCASRDRGVDYGYTFGSGTRLTVV.

The rearrangement links TRBV27 to TRBJ2-2; 11 bases line up with TRBD1. The V segment lost 3 bases and the J segment 4 bases; nucleotides outside the gene matches: 4. Germline lookup yields CDR1 MNHEY and CDR2 SMNVEV (reference sequence). CDR3 length: 16 residues. Written as DNA, the CDR3 is TGTGCCAGCAGTTTCGGGGGGACAGGGGGCACCGGGGAGCTGTTTTTT. Residues: CASSFGGTGGTGELFF.

J is TRBJ2-7 and V is TRBV7-9; possibly TRBD2 for D (7 bases). The CDR3 loop spans 13 amino acids. From germline, CDR1 is SEHNR and CDR2 FQNEAQ (reference sequence). Here the CDR3 DNA reads TGTGCAGGGGGGGTGGGGAGCTCCTACGAGCAGTACTTC. Translated, it gives CAGGVGSSYEQYF.

The V call is TRBV4-3, the J call TRBJ1-2, with D possibly matching TRBD1 (6 bases). This CDR3 spans 15 amino acids. Trimming removed 4 bases from V and 4 bases from J, with 16 bases in between. Germline V gene lookup returns CDR1 LGHNA and CDR2 YSLEER. This CDR3 is CASSRGPGQAYGYTF. DNA for the CDR3: TGCGCCAGCAGCCGGGGGCCCGGGCAGGCCTATGGCTACACCTTC.

This chain links TRBV11-3 with TRBJ2-1; tentatively, D is TRBD1 or TRBD2 (5 bases each). Trimming shortened V by 5 bases and J by 3 bases, and 14 bases separated the two germline ends. CDR3 length: 15 residues. The germline V gene has CDR1 SGHNT and CDR2 YENEEA. CDR3 region: CASSDRRDGYNEQFF. The CDR3 bases are TGTGCCAGCAGCGACCGCCGGGACGGCTACAATGAGCAGTTCTTC.

The V and J genes are TRBV6-5 and TRBJ2-7, with 7 bases aligning to TRBD1. V lost 4 bases to trimming and J lost 2 bases; unmatched junction nucleotides: 17. Germline V gives CDR1 MNHEY, CDR2 SVGAGI. The CDR3 sequence is 18 residues long. CDR3 sequence: CASSSNTHQGGAAYEQYF. The CDR3 nucleotides are TGTGCCAGCAGTTCCAACACTCATCAAGGGGGCGCGGCCTACGAGCAGTACTTC.

The chain couples TRBV20-1 to TRBJ1-1; D uncertain. Trimming stripped 6 bases from V and 7 bases from J, with 12 bases between. The germline CDR1 and CDR2 sequences are DFQATT and SNEGSKA (reference sequence). The CDR3 consists of 11 residues. This CDR3 is CSADSGVEAFF. CDR3 bases: TGCAGTGCGGATTCAGGTGTTGAAGCTTTCTTT.

The DNA for the CDR3 is TGTGCCAGCAGTCCCGCCGGGACAGGGGGCGAAAAACTGTTTTTT. Encoded protein: CASSPAGTGGEKLFF. The rearrangement links TRBV28 to TRBJ1-4; 12 bases are shared with TRBD1. The CDR3 totals 15 residues. After removal of 5 bases from V and 8 bases from J, the junction contained 6 bases not matched to a gene. Germline V gene lookup returns CDR1 MDHEN and CDR2 SYDVKM.

This clonotype was detected a few times. J is TRBJ1-1 and V is TRBV20-1; no firm D call. Per the germline V gene, CDR1 is DFQATT and CDR2 is SNEGSKA (reference sequence). Trimming stripped 3 bases from V and 6 bases from J, with 8 bases between. This CDR3 comprises 11 residues. In nucleotides, the CDR3 is TGCAGTGCTAGTAATGGGGCTGAAGCTTTCTTT. Protein sequence: CSASNGAEAFF.

This rearrangement joins TRBV10-2 to TRBJ1-5; a possible D gene is TRBD1 (6 bases). V gave up 6 bases and J gave up 4 bases, with 10 bases separating them. CDR1 WSHSY and CDR2 SAAADI come from the germline V gene. CDR3 length: 13 residues. The CDR3 loop is CASRRQANQPQHF. The CDR3, as DNA: TGCGCCAGCAGGAGACAGGCGAATCAGCCCCAGCATTTT.

The V call is TRBV7-2, the J call TRBJ2-7; D remains unclear. The V end was cut by 1 base, the J end by 6 bases, with 13 bases between. Germline-derived CDR1 and CDR2 are SGHTA and FQGNSA. This CDR3 comprises 14 residues. The CDR3 loop reads CASSLGGSVREQYF. CDR3 sequence (DNA): TGTGCCAGCAGCTTAGGAGGTAGTGTTCGCGAGCAGTACTTC.

The count of this clonotype is one. J is TRBJ1-1 and V is TRBV6-1, with D hard to call. Per germline, CDR1 MNHNS and CDR2 SASEGT. Trimming shortened V by 8 bases and J by 4 bases, and 11 bases separated the two germline ends. This CDR3 has 12 amino acids. Here the CDR3 DNA reads TGTGCCAGCCGTCTGGTCCGCACTGAAGCTTTCTTT. Protein: CASRLVRTEAFF.

CDR3: CASRQGSLAYGYTF. CDR3 nucleotide sequence: TGTGCCAGCAGGCAGGGTTCCTTGGCCTATGGCTACACCTTC. The rearrangement links TRBV6-1 to TRBJ1-2; tentatively, D is TRBD1 (5 bases). The CDR3 consists of 14 residues. Germline values: CDR1 MNHNS, CDR2 SASEGT. V was cut by 6 bases and J by 4 bases, with 15 bases left in between.

J is TRBJ2-3 and V is TRBV11-3; weak D call: TRBD2 (6 bases). The V end was cut by 7 bases, the J end by 6 bases, with 17 bases between. The CDR3 is made up of 14 amino acids. The germline CDR1 and CDR2 sequences are SGHNT and YENEEA. The CDR3 protein is CASNHGGSDDTQYF. The CDR3 DNA reads TGTGCCAGCAACCATGGGGGGTCAGACGATACGCAGTATTTT.

This chain connects TRBV2 to TRBJ2-7, with D possibly being TRBD1 (6 bases). The germline gives CDR1 SNHLY, CDR2 FYNNEI. V was pared by 5 bases and J by 3 bases, with 17 bases between. The CDR3 is 15 amino acids. CDR3 amino acids: CASSSGTNSLYEQYF. The CDR3 DNA reads TGTGCCAGCAGTTCCGGGACAAATAGCCTCTACGAGCAGTACTTC.

The chain recombines TRBV4-2 with TRBJ1-6, with TRBD1 as a possible D gene (5 bases). The CDR3 is made up of 16 amino acids. The V gene's germline CDR1 is LGHNA and CDR2 YNFKEQ. V dropped 0 bases and J dropped 6 bases, with 12 bases sitting between them. CDR3 bases: TGTGCCAGCAGCCAAGATATAGGGACTGGTAATTCACCCCTCCACTTT. Translation gives CASSQDIGTGNSPLHF.

The V and J genes are TRBV15 and TRBJ1-2, with 11 bases fitting TRBD1. Unmatched junction bases numbered 3, after V lost 5 bases and J lost 4 bases. The germline V gene has CDR1 LNHNV and CDR2 YYDKDF (reference sequence). This CDR3 is built from 14 residues. The CDR3 DNA reads as TGTGCCACCAGCGGACAGGGGGCGAGCTATGGCTACACCTTC. It yields the protein CATSGQGASYGYTF.

This rearrangement joins TRBV19 to TRBJ1-5; a possible D gene is TRBD1 (6 bases). Germline V gives CDR1 LNHDA, CDR2 SQIVND (reference sequence). Deletions cut 9 bases from V and 4 bases from J, with 22 bases between. The CDR3 runs 16 residues. CDR3: CARLNRAVILNQPQHF. As DNA, the CDR3 is TGTGCCAGGCTGAACAGGGCCGTCATACTTAATCAGCCCCAGCATTTT. Supplemented by reference TRBV19 and TRBJ1-5, the full variable domain reads DGGITQSPKYLFRKEGQNVTLSCEQNLNHDAMYWYRQDPGQGLRLIYYSQIVNDFQKGDIAEGYSVSREKKESFPLTVTSAQKNPTAFYLCARLNRAVILNQPQHFGDGTRLSIL.

The chain has TRBV7-9 and TRBJ1-2; D not certain. Deletions cut 4 bases from V and 7 bases from J, with 10 bases between. CDR1 and CDR2 from the germline V gene are SEHNR and FQNEAQ (reference sequence). The CDR3 sequence is 12 residues long. Written as DNA, the CDR3 is TGTGCCAGCAGCTATGCGACTGGTGGCTACACCTTC. Translation gives CASSYATGGYTF.

The genes are TRBV6-1 and TRBJ1-5, with no clear D. Germline lookup yields CDR1 MNHNS and CDR2 SASEGT. V shed 9 bases and J shed 0 bases, with 12 bases lying between them. CDR3 length equals 14 residues. The CDR3 loop is CASGETYSNQPQHF. In nucleotides, the CDR3 is TGTGCCAGTGGGGAGACCTATAGCAATCAGCCCCAGCATTTT.